A single sample gave rise to the 15 T cell receptor beta chains below, sequenced in a study of blood T cell repertoires in COVID-19. Profiled with immunoSEQ multiplex PCR; TCRdb holds only in-frame clones, not every one. The table shows 150,000 to 200,000 clones, with 80% to 95% occurring only once. Input material: peripheral blood. These receptor sequences come from a woman in her fifties or sixties with acute or convalescent COVID-19.

The rearrangement links TRBV5-4 to TRBJ1-2; D is possibly TRBD1 (5 bases). CDR3 size: 13 residues. Germline values: CDR1 SGHNT, CDR2 YYREEE (reference sequence). The V gene lost 2 bases and the J gene lost 7 bases, with 12 bases spanning the gap. The CDR3: CASSFLQGGGYTF. Here the CDR3 DNA reads TGTGCCAGCAGCTTTCTGCAGGGAGGTGGCTACACCTTC.

The J gene is TRBJ1-6, the V gene TRBV3-1 (or the pseudogene TRBV3-2); D remains unclear. CDR1 and CDR2 (germline): LGHDT, YNNKEL (reference sequence). The CDR3 has 14 residues. V was cut by 0 bases and J by 9 bases, with 9 bases left in between. The CDR3 loop reads CASSQEESVSPLHF. CDR3 DNA: TGTGCCAGCAGCCAAGAAGAGAGTGTTTCACCCCTCCACTTT.

The V and J genes are TRBV19 and TRBJ2-1; 8 nucleotides match TRBD1. CDR3 length equals 16 residues. Germline CDR1 and CDR2: LNHDA and SQIVND (reference sequence). V was pared by 3 bases and J by 5 bases, with 9 bases of the junction left unmatched. For the CDR3, the DNA is TGTGCCAGTAGTATTCAGTCGCAGGGGGCCAACAATGAGCAGTTCTTC. Its protein product is CASSIQSQGANNEQFF.

This clone appeared a few times. V and J are TRBV3-1 (or the pseudogene TRBV3-2) and TRBJ2-2, with 9 bases that match TRBD2. The germline V gene has CDR1 LGHDT and CDR2 YNNKEL (reference sequence). This CDR3 has 15 amino acids. The ends lost 4 bases at V and 4 bases at J; junction bases unmatched: 4. The DNA for the CDR3 is TGTGCCAGCAGCCGTAGCGGGAGCGGCACCGGGGAGCTGTTTTTT. It is translated as CASSRSGSGTGELFF.

The chain combines TRBV2 with TRBJ2-1, with 7 bases lining up with TRBD2. The V and J ends lost 4 bases and 1 base, in that order; junction bases with no gene match: 7. The germline V gene has CDR1 SNHLY and CDR2 FYNNEI. The CDR3 has 16 residues. The DNA for the CDR3 is TGTGCCAGCAGTGGGGCGACTAGCCTGTCCTACAATGAGCAGTTCTTC. Its protein is CASSGATSLSYNEQFF.

The chain uses TRBV7-9 and TRBJ2-1, with D maybe TRBD1 (7 bases). This CDR3 has 14 residues. V was shortened by 4 bases and J by 7 bases, with 14 bases between the two germline ends. In germline, CDR1 is SEHNR, CDR2 FQNEAQ (reference sequence). The DNA of the CDR3 is TGTGCCAGCAGCTCGACAGGGCTAGCGAATGAGCAGTTCTTC. It translates to CASSSTGLANEQFF.

The J gene is TRBJ1-5, the V gene TRBV10-3, with 8 bases aligning to TRBD1. Germline V CDR1 and CDR2: ENHRY, SYGVKD. Trimming at V came to 3 bases and at J to 1 base, leaving 11 bases not matched to a gene. CDR3 length: 18 residues. For the CDR3, the DNA is TGTGCCATCAGTGAACATTGGACAGGGAGGGCGAGCAATCAGCCCCAGCATTTT. The encoded protein is CAISEHWTGRASNQPQHF.

The V gene is TRBV2, the J gene TRBJ1-3, with D possibly matching TRBD1 (6 bases). Deletions cut 6 bases from V and 1 base from J, with 10 bases between. The CDR3 is made up of 14 amino acids. CDR1 and CDR2 from the germline V gene are SNHLY and FYNNEI. CDR3 bases: TGTGCCAGCAGAGGCAGGGGATCTGGAAACACCATATATTTT. Residues: CASRGRGSGNTIYF.

The chain is built from TRBV6-1 and TRBJ2-2, with TRBD1 identical over 11 bases. CDR1 and CDR2 from the germline V gene are MNHNS and SASEGT. V was clipped by 4 bases and J by 7 bases; unmatched bases: 11. This CDR3 spans 17 amino acids. Written as DNA, the CDR3 is TGTGCCAGCAGTGGAGGACAGGGGGCGTGGAATGGCGGGGAGCTGTTTTTT. This encodes CASSGGQGAWNGGELFF.

V and J are TRBV28 and TRBJ1-3; 7 nucleotides line up with TRBD1. The trim removed 4 bases at V and 3 bases at J, leaving 3 bases unmatched. This CDR3 region has 14 residues. Per germline, CDR1 MDHEN and CDR2 SYDVKM. CDR3 region: CASSSQGIGNTIYF. In nucleotides, the CDR3 is TGTGCCAGCAGTTCACAGGGGATTGGAAACACCATATATTTT.

The CDR3 sequence: CASSIDGAYNSPLHF. Here the CDR3 DNA reads TGTGCCAGTAGTATAGATGGAGCCTATAATTCACCCCTCCACTTT. The chain uses TRBV19 and TRBJ1-6, with no clear D. CDR1 is LNHDA, CDR2 SQIVND, per germline (reference sequence). This CDR3 region has 15 residues. V dropped 0 bases and J dropped 2 bases, with 5 bases sitting between them.

A single count supports this clone. The chain joins TRBV6-5 to TRBJ1-6, with 9 positions matching TRBD1. The CDR3 is 16 amino acids. With V trimmed by 4 bases and J by 7 bases, 8 bases remained unmatched. CDR1 and CDR2 (germline): MNHEY, SVGAGI. CDR3 nucleotides: TGTGCCAGCAGTTGGGGGGACAGGGCAACGAATTCACCCCTCCACTTT. This codes for CASSWGDRATNSPLHF.

This clone was seen only a few times. CDR3 nucleotides: TGTGCCAGCAGCTCCCATACCGGGGAGCTGTTTTTT. This translates into CASSSHTGELFF. V usage is TRBV7-9 and J usage is TRBJ2-2, with D unresolved. Germline CDR1 is SEHNR and CDR2 is FQNEAQ (reference sequence). Trimming pared 4 bases from V and 5 bases from J, leaving 5 bases between. The CDR3 consists of 12 residues.

The chain joins TRBV7-7 to TRBJ2-7; possibly TRBD2 for D (5 bases). The CDR3 is made up of 16 amino acids. The V gene's germline CDR1 is SSHAT and CDR2 FNYEAQ (reference sequence). The CDR3 region is CARLKESGSFPYEQYF. In DNA form, the CDR3 reads TGTGCTAGACTGAAGGAAAGTGGGAGTTTTCCCTACGAGCAGTACTTC.

In the case of this clone: Other DNA variants within this sample encode the same CDR3. The genes are TRBV5-4 and TRBJ1-1, with D perhaps TRBD1 (6 bases). The CDR3 loop spans 13 amino acids. Per germline, CDR1 SGHNT and CDR2 YYREEE (reference sequence). V was shortened by 3 bases and J by 1 base, with 7 bases between the two germline ends. Written as DNA, the CDR3 is TGTGCCAGCAGCTCACAGGGGAACACTGAAGCTTTCTTT. Protein product: CASSSQGNTEAFF. Looking up the rest from reference TRBV5-4 and TRBJ1-1 gives the full variable domain: ETGVTQSPTHLIKTRGQQVTLRCSSQSGHNTVSWYQQALGQGPQFIFQYYREEENGRGNFPPRFSGLQFPNYSSELNVNALELDDSALYLCASSSQGNTEAFFGQGTRLTVV.